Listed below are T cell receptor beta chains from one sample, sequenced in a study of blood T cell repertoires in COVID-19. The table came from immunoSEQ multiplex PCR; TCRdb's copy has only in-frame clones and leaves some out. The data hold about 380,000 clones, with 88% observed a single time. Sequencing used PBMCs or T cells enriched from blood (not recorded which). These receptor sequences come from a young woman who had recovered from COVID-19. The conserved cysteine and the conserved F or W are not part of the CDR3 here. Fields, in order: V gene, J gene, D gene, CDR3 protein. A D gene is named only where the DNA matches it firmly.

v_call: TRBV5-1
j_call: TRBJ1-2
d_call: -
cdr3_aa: ATRTDADYGYT

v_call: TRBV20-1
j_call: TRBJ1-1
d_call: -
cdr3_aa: SASHRGSTEAF

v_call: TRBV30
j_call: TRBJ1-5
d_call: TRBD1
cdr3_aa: AWSVGTGGSQPQH

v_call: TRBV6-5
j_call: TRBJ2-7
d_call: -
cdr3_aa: ASRLSYEQY

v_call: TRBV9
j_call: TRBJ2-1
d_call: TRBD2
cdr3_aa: ASSVLGGTTHNEQF

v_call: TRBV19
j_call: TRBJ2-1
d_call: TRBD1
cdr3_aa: ATTGTGAYNEQF

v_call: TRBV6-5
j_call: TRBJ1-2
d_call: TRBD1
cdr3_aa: ASSYDRVGYGYT

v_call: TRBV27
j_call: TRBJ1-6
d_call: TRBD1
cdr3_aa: ASRNLGTGESPLH

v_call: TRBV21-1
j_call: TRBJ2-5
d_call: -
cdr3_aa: ASSTRQGRKTQY

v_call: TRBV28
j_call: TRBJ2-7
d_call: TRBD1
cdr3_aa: ASSLPGQGSYEQY

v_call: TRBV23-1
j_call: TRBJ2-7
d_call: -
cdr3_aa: ASPDRPRPYEQY

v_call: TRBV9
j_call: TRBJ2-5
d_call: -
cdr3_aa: ASSKFQETQY

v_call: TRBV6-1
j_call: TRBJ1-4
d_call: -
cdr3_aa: ASSEETGLFEKLF

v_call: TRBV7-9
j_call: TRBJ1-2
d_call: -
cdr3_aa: ASSPSKVDGYT

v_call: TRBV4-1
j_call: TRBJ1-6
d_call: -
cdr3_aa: ASSQETTDYNSPLH

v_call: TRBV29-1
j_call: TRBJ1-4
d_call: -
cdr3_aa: SVGGLYEKLF

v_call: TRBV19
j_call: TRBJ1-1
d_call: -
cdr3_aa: ASSITGPNTEAF

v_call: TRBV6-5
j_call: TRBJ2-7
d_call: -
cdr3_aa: ASSERSGEQY

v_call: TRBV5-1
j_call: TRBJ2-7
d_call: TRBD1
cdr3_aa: ASTAKGTGASYEQY

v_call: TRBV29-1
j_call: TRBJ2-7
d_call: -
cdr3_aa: SVSYTGSSYEQY

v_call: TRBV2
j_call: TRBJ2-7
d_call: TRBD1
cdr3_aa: ASSEVFVRGMYYEQY

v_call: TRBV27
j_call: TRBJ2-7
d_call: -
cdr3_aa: ASSSRYEQY

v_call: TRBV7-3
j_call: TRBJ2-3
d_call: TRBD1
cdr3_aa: ASSLGTATDTQY

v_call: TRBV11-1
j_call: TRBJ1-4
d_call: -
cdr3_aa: ASSSYMENEKLF

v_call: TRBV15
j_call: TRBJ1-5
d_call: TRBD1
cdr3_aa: ATGYRGQPQH

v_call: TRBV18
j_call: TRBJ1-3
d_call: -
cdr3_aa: ASSPRRAEVSGNTIY

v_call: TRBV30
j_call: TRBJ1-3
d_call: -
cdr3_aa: AWGEIAGNTIY

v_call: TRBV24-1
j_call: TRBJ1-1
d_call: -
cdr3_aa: ATSDSGRRPEAF

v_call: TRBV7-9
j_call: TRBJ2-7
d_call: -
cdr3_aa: ASNQGSYEQY

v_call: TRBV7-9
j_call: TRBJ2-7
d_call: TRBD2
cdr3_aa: ASSHGLAGDLLTSYEQY

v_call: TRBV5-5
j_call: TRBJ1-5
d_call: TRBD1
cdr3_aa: ASSSGTDFYQPQH

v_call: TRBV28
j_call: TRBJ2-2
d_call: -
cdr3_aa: ASSSGDANTGELF

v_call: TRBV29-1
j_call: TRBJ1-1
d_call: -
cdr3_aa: SVQTGSWEAF